Listed here is a single T cell receptor (beta chain). Its antigen is not known. The CDR3 contains 14 residues. The germline CDR1 and CDR2 sequences are SGHRS and YFSETQ. J lost 3 bases, V lost 4 bases, and 6 bases had no gene match. With a J-beta primer mix and a sample-barcoded 5' primer, a second PCR ran roughly 6 to 12 cycles. Carrying 12 random nucleotides, a template-switch adaptor labeled each individual cDNA molecule. TCRdb fed the 5' RACE reads into MiXCR, producing one record per CDR3 protein. Among 650,000 to 900,000 distinct CDR3 sequences listed, 60% to 80% were seen once. The data stem from a study of blood T cells in healthy people across ages. Findings and limits, study-wide: There were more naive CD4+ cells and higher diversity in long-lived donors than in aged donors. Naive T cell percentage showed a strong correlation with TCR beta diversity. Roughly linearly, TCR beta diversity per million T cells fell as age increased.

The sample consisted of blood. This chain links TRBV5-1 with TRBJ2-5; 7 bases map to TRBD1. This TCR came from a man under 40 in good health. The CDR3 protein is CASSHWGTEETQYF. CDR3 bases: TGCGCCAGCAGCCACTGGGGGACAGAAGAGACCCAGTACTTC. Based on the CDR3 plus reference TRBV5-1 and TRBJ2-5, the full variable domain is KAGVTQTPRYLIKTRGQQVTLSCSPISGHRSVSWYQQTPGQGLQFLFEYFSETQRNKGNFPGRFSGRQFSNSRSEMNVSTLELGDSALYLCASSHWGTEETQYFGPGTRLLVL.